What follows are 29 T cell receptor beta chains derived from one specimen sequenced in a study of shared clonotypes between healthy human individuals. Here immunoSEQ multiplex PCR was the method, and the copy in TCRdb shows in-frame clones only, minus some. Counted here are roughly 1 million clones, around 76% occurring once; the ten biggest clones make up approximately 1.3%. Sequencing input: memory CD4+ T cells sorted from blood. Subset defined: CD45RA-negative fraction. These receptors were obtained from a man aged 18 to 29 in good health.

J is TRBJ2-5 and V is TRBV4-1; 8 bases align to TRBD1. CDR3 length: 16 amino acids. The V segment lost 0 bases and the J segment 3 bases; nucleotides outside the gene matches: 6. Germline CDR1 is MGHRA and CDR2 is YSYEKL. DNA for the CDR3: TGCGCCAGCAGCCAAGATCAGCAGGGGGCGAAAGAGACCCAGTACTTC. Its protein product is CASSQDQQGAKETQYF.

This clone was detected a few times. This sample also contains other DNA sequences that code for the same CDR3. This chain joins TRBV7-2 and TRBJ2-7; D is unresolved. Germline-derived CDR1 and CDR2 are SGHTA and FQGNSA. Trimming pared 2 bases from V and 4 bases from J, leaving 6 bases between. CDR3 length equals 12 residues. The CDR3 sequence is CASSLSGYEQYF. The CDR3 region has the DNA TGTGCCAGCAGCTTAAGTGGTTACGAGCAGTACTTC.

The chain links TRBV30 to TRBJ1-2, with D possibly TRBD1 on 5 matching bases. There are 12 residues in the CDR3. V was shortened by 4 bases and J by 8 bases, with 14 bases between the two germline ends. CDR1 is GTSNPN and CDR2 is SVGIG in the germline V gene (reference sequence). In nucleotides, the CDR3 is TGTGCCTGGACCCTTCTTCAGGGAGGCTACACCTTC. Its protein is CAWTLLQGGYTF.

DNA of the CDR3: TGCGCCAGCAGCTTGGAGGGACTACCCCAGACCGAGCAGTACTTC. It yields the protein CASSLEGLPQTEQYF. The V gene is TRBV5-1, the J gene TRBJ2-7, with 7 bases that match TRBD2. The CDR3 runs 15 residues. Trimming at V came to 0 bases and at J to 6 bases, leaving 9 bases not matched to a gene. CDR1 is SGHRS and CDR2 is YFSETQ in the germline V gene.

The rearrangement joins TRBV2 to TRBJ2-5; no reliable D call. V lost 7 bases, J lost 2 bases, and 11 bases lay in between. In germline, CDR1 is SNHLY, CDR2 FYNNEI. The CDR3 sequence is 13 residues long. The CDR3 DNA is TGTGCCAGCACCTGGCGGTGGCAAGAGACCCAGTACTTC. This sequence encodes CASTWRWQETQYF. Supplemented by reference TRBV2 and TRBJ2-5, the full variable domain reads EPEVTQTPSHQVTQMGQEVILRCVPISNHLYFYWYRQILGQKVEFLVSFYNNEISEKSEIFDDQFSVERPDGSNFTLKIRSTKLEDSAMYFCASTWRWQETQYFGPGTRLLVL.

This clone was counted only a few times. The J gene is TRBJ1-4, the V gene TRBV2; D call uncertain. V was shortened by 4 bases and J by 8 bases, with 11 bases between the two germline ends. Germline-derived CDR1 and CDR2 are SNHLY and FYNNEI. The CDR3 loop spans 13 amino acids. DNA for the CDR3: TGTGCCAGCAGTGGGGTTCCCGAGGAAAAACTGTTTTTT. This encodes CASSGVPEEKLFF.

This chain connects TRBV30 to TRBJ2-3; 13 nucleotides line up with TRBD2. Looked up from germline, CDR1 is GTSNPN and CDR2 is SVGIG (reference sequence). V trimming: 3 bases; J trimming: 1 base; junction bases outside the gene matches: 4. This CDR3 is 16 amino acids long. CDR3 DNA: TGTGCCTGGAGCCCTGGACTAGCGGGGGGCACAGATACGCAGTATTTT. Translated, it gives CAWSPGLAGGTDTQYF.

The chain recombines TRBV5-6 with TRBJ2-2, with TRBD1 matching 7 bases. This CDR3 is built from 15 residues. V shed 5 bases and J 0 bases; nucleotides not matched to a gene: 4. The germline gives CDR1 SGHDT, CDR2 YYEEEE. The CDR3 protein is CASRLQGTNTGELFF. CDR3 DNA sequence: TGTGCCAGCAGGTTACAGGGGACGAACACCGGGGAGCTGTTTTTT.

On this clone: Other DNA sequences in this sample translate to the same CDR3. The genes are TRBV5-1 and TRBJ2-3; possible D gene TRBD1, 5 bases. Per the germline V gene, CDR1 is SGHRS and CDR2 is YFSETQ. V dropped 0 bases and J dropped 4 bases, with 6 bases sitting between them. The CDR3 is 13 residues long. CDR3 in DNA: TGCGCCAGCAGCTTGGGGGGCGCAGATACGCAGTATTTT. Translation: CASSLGGADTQYF.

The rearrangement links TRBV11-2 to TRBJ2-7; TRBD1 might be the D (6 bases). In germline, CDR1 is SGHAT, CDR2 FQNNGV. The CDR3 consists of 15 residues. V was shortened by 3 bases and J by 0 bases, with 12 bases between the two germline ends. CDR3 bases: TGTGCCAGCAGCTTGGCAGGGGTGAGCTCCTACGAGCAGTACTTC. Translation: CASSLAGVSSYEQYF.

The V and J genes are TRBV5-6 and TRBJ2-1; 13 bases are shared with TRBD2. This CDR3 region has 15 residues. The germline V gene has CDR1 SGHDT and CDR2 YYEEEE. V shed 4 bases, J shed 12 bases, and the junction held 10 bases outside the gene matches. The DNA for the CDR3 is TGTGCCAGCAGCCGACTAGCGGGAGGAGCTCTCAGGCAGTTCTTC. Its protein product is CASSRLAGGALRQFF.

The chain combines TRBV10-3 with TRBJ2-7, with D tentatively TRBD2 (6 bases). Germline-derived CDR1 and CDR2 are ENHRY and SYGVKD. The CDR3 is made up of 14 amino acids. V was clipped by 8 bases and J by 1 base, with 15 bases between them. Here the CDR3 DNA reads TGTGCCATCCGCCCGGACGCGGGATCCTACGAGCAGTACTTC. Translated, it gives CAIRPDAGSYEQYF.

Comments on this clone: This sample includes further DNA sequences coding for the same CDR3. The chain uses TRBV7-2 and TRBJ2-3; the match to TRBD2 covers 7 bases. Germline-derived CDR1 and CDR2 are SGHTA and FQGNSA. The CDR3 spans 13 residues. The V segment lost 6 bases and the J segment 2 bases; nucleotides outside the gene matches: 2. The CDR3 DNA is TGTGCCAGCAGTCGGGACTACACAGATACGCAGTATTTT. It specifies CASSRDYTDTQYF.

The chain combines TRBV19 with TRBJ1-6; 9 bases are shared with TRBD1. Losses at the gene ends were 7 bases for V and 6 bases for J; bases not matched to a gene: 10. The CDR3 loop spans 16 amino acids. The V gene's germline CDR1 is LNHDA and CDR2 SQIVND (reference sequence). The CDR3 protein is CASNTDRGYGNSPLHF. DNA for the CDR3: TGTGCCAGTAATACGGACAGGGGTTATGGTAATTCACCCCTCCACTTT.

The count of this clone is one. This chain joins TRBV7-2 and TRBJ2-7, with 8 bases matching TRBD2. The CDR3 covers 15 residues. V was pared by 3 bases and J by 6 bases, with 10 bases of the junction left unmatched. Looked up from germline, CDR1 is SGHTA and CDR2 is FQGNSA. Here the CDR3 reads CASSFKTSSGSEQYF. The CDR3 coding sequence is TGTGCCAGCAGCTTCAAGACTTCTAGCGGGTCCGAGCAGTACTTC.

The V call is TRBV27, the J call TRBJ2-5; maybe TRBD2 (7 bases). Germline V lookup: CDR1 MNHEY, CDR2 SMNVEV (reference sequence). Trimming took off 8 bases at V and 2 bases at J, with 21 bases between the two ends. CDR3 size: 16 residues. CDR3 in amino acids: CASHPLGRGQQETQYF. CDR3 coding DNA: TGTGCCAGCCACCCACTGGGGCGGGGGCAACAAGAGACCCAGTACTTC.

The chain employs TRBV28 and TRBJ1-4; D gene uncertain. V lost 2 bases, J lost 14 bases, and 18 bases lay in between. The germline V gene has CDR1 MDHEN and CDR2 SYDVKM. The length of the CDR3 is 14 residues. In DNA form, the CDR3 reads TGTGCCAGCAGTTTAAAGGGCGGACCACGGTCTCTGTTTTTT. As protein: CASSLKGGPRSLFF.

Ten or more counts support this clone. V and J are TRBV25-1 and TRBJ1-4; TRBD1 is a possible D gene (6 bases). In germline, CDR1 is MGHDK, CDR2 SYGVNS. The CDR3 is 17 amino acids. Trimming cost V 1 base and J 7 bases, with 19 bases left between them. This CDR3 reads CASSEWGPGGRVEKLFF. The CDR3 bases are TGTGCCAGCAGTGAATGGGGGCCTGGGGGGCGTGTTGAAAAACTGTTTTTT.

The chain's CDR3 is CASSPLGTDQETQYF. The CDR3 DNA is TGTGCCAGCAGTCCCCTAGGGACAGACCAAGAGACCCAGTACTTC. The genes are TRBV6-1 and TRBJ2-5; 7 nucleotides line up with TRBD1. The germline V gene encodes CDR1 MNHNS and CDR2 SASEGT. With V trimmed by 5 bases and J by 0 bases, 6 bases remained unmatched. This CDR3 comprises 15 residues.

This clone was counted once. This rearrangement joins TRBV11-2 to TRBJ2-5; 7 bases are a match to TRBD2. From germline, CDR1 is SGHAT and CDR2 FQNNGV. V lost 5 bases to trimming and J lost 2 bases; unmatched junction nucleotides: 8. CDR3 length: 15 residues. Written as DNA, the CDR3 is TGTGCCAGCAGCCGGGGGGTCATAAGGCAAGAGACCCAGTACTTC. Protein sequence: CASSRGVIRQETQYF.

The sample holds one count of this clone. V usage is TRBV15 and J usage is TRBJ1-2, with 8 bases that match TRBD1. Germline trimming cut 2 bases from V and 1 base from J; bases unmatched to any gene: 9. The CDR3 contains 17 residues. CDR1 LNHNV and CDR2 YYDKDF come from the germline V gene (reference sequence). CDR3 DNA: TGTGCCACCAGCAGACAAGGGACAGGAGAACTTAACTATGGCTACACCTTC. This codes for CATSRQGTGELNYGYTF.

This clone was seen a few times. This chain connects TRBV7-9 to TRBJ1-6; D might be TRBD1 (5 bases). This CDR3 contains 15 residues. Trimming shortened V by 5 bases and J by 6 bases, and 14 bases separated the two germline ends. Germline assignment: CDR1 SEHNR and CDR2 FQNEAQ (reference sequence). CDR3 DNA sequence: TGTGCCAGCAGCGGCTCCGGACAAATTAATTCACCCCTCCACTTT. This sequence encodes CASSGSGQINSPLHF. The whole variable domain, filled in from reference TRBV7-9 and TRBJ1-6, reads DTGVSQNPRHKITKRGQNVTFRCDPISEHNRLYWYRQTLGQGPEFLTYFQNEAQLEKSRLLSDRFSAERPKGSFSTLEIQRTEQGDSAMYLCASSGSGQINSPLHFGNGTRLTVT.

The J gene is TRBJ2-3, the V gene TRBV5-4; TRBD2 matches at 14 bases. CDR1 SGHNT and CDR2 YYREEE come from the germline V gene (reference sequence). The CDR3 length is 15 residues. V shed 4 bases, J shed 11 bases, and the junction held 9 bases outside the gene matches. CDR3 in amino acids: CASSLGLAGGGWQYF. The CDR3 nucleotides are TGTGCCAGCAGCCTCGGACTAGCGGGGGGAGGGTGGCAGTATTTT.

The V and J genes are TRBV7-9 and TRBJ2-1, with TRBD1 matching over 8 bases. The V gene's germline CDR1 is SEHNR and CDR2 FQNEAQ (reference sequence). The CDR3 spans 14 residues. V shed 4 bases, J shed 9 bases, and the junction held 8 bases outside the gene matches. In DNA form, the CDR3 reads TGTGCCAGCAGCTCTACCCAGGGGGCAGGTGAGCAGTTCTTC. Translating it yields CASSSTQGAGEQFF. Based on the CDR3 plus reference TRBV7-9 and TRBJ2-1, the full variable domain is DTGVSQNPRHKITKRGQNVTFRCDPISEHNRLYWYRQTLGQGPEFLTYFQNEAQLEKSRLLSDRFSAERPKGSFSTLEIQRTEQGDSAMYLCASSSTQGAGEQFFGPGTRLTVL.

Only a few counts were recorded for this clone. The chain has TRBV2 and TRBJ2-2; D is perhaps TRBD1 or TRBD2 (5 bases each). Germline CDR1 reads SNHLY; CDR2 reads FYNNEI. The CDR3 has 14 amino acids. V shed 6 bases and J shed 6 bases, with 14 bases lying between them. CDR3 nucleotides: TGTGCCAGCAGGCCGGGACGCGAGGCCGGGGAGCTGTTTTTT. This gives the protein CASRPGREAGELFF.

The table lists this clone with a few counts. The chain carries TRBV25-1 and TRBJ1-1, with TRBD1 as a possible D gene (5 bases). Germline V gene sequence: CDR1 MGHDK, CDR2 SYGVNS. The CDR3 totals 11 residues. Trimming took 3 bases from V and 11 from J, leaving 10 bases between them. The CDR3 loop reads CASSDAREAFF. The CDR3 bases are TGTGCCAGCAGTGACGCCAGGGAGGCTTTCTTT.

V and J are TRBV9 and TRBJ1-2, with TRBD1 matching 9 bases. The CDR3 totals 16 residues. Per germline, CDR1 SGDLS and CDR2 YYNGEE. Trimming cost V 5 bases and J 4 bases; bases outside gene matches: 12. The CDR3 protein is CASSSQGQGSLYGYTF. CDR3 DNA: TGTGCCAGCAGTTCTCAGGGACAGGGATCACTCTATGGCTACACCTTC.

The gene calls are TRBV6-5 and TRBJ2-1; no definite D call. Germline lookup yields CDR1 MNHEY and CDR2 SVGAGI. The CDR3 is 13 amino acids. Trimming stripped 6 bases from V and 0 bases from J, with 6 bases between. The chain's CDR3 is CASRLDSYNEQFF. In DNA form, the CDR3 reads TGTGCCAGCAGATTGGACTCCTACAATGAGCAGTTCTTC.

The CDR3 loop reads CASSFYRARGYQETQYF. CDR3 coding DNA: TGTGCCAGCAGCTTCTACAGGGCCCGGGGGTACCAAGAGACCCAGTACTTC. V usage is TRBV13 and J usage is TRBJ2-5; D possibly uses TRBD1 or TRBD2 (6 bases each). Trimming shortened V by 3 bases and J by 0 bases, and 17 bases separated the two germline ends. The CDR3 has 17 residues. The germline gives CDR1 PRHDT, CDR2 FYEKMQ (reference sequence). Drawing the rest from reference TRBV13 and TRBJ2-5, the complete variable domain is AAGVIQSPRHLIKEKRETATLKCYPIPRHDTVYWYQQGPGQDPQFLISFYEKMQSDKGSIPDRFSAQQFSDYHSELNMSSLELGDSALYFCASSFYRARGYQETQYFGPGTRLLVL.